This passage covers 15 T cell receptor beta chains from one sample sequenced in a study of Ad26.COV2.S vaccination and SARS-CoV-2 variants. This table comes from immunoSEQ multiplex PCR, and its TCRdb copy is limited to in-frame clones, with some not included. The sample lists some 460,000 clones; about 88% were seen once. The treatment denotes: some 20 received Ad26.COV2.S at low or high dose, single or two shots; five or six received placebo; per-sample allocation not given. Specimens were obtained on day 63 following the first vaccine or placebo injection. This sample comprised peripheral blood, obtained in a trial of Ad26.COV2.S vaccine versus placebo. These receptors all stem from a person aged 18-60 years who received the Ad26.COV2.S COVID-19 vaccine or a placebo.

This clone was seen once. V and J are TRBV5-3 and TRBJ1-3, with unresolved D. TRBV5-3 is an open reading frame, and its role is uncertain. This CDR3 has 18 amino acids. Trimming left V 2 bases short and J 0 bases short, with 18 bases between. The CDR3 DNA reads TGTGCCAGAAGCTTCTTCCAGGCCACCGTCGCCTCTGGAAACACCATATATTTT. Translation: CARSFFQATVASGNTIYF.

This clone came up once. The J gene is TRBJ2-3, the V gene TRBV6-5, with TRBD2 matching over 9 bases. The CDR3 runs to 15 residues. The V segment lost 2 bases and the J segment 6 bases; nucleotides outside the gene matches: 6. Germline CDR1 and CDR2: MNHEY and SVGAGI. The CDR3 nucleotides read TGTGCCAGCAGTTACGCGGGAGGGCCCTCGGATACGCAGTATTTT. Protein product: CASSYAGGPSDTQYF.

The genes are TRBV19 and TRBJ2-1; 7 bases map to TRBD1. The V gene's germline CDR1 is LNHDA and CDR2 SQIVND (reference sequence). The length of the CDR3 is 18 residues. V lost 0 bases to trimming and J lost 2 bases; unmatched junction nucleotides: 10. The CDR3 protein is CASSIDAFRGMTYNEQFF. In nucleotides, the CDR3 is TGTGCCAGTAGTATAGATGCCTTCAGGGGGATGACCTACAATGAGCAGTTCTTC.

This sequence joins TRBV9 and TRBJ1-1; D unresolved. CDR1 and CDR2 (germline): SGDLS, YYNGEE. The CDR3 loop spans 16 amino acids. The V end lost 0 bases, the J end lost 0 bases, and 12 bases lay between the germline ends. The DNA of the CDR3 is TGTGCCAGCAGCGTAGCAGCCGCTACCATGAACACTGAAGCTTTCTTT. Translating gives CASSVAAATMNTEAFF.

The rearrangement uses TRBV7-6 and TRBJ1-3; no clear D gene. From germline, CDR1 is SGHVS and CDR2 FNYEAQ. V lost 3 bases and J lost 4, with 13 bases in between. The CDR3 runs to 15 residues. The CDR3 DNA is TGTGCCAGCAGCTTCAGTTCAAATTCGGGAAACACCATATATTTT. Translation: CASSFSSNSGNTIYF.

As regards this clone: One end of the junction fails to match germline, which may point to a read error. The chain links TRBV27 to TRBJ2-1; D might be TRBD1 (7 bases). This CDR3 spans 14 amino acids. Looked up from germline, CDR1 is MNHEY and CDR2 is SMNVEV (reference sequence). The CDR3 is CASSLSLPGDSFIF. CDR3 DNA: TGTGCCAGCAGTTTATCGCTGCCGGGGGACAGCTTTATCTTC.

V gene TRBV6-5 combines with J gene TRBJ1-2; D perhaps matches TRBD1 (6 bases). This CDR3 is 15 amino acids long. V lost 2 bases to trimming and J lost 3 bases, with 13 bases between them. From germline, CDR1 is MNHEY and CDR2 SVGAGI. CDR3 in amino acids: CASSYGGPPYYGYTF. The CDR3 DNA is TGTGCCAGCAGTTACGGGGGGCCGCCTTACTATGGCTACACCTTC.

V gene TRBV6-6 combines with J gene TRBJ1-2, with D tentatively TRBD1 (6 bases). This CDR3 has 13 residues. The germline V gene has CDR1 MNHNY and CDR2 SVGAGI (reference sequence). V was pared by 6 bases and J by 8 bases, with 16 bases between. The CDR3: CASSSGVPEGYTF. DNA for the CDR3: TGTGCCAGCAGCTCAGGGGTCCCAGAGGGCTACACCTTC.

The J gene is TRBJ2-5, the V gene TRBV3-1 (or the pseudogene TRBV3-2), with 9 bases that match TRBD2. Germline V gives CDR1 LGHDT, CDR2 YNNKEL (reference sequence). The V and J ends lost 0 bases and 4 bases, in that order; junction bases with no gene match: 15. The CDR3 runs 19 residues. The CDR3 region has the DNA TGTGCCAGCAGCCAAGATTGGGCTAGCGGGGTCCTTTTATTAGAGACCCAGTACTTC. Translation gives CASSQDWASGVLLLETQYF.

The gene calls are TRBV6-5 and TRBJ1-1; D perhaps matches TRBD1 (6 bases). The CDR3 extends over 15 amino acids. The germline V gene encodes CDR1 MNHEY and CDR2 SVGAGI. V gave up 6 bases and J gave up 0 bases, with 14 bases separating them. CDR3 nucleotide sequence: TGTGCCAGCAGACAAGGGGGGAACATGAACACTGAAGCTTTCTTT. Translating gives CASRQGGNMNTEAFF.

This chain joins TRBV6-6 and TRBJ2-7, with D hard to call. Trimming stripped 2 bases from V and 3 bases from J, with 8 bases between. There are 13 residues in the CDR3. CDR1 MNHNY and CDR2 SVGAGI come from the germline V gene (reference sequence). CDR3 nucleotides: TGTGCCAGCAGTTACAGCGAATACTACGAGCAGTACTTC. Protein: CASSYSEYYEQYF.

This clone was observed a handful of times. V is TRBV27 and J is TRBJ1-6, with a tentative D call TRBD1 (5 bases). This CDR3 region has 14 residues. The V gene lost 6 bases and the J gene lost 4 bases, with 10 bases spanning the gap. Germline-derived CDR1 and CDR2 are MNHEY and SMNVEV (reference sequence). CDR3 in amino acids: CASRTSGYNSPLHF. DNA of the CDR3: TGTGCCAGCAGGACCTCAGGGTATAATTCACCCCTCCACTTT.

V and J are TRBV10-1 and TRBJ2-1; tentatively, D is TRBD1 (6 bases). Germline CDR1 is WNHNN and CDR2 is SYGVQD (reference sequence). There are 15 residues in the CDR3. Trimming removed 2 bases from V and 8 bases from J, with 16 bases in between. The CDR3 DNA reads TGCGCCAGCAGTGAGCCAGGGGTGGGCGTTTATGAGCAGTTCTTC. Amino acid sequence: CASSEPGVGVYEQFF.

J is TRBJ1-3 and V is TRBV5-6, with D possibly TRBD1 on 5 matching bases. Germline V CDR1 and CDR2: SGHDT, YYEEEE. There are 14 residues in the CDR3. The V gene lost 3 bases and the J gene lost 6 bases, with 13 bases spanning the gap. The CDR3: CASSSRGRANTIYF. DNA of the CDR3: TGTGCCAGCAGCTCCCGGGGCAGAGCAAACACCATATATTTT.

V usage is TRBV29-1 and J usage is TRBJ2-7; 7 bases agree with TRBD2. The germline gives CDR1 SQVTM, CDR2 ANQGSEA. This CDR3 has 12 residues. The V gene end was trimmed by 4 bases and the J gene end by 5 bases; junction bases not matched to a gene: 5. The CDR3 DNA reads TGCAGCGTTGGGGGGGGACTGAACGAGCAGTACTTC. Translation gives CSVGGGLNEQYF.